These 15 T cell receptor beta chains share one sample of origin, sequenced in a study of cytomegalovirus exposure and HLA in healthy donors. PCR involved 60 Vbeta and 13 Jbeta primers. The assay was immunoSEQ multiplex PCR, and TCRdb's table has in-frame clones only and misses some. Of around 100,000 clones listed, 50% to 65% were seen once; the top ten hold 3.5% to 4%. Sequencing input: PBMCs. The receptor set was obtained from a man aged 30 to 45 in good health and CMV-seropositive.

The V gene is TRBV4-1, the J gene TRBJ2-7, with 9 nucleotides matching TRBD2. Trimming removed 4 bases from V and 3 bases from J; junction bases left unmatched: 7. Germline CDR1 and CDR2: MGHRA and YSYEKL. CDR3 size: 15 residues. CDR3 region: CASSRVERGDYEQYF. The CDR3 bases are TGCGCCAGCAGCCGAGTTGAGCGGGGGGACTACGAGCAGTACTTC.

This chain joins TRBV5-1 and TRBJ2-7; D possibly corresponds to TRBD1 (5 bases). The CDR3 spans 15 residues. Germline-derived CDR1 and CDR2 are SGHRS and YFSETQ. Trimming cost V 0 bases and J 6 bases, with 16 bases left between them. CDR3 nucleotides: TGCGCCAGCAGCTTGGGGGGCCTCCAAGCCCTCGAGCAGTACTTC. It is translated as CASSLGGLQALEQYF.

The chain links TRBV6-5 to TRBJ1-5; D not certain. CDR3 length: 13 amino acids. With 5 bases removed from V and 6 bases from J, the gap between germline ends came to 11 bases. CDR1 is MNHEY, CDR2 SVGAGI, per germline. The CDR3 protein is CASSEAESQPQHF. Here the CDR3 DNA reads TGTGCCAGCAGTGAAGCGGAGTCTCAGCCCCAGCATTTT.

Written as DNA, the CDR3 is TGTGCCAGCAGCCCCGGGACTCTCGGGGAGCTGTTTTTT. Protein sequence: CASSPGTLGELFF. The chain couples TRBV7-6 to TRBJ2-2; the D gene is possibly TRBD2 (6 bases). CDR1 and CDR2 (germline): SGHVS, FNYEAQ. The CDR3 sequence is 13 residues long. Trimming took off 5 bases at V and 7 bases at J, with 11 bases between the two ends.

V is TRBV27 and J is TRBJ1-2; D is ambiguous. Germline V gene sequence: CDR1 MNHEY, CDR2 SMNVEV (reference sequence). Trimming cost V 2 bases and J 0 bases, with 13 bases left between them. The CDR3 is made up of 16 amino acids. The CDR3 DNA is TGTGCCAGCAGTTTAAGATTTGGGCAGGCTAACTATGGCTACACCTTC. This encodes CASSLRFGQANYGYTF.

CDR3 amino acids: CASSPGLSGPEQYF. CDR3 bases: TGTGCCAGCAGCCCGGGACTCAGCGGCCCCGAGCAGTACTTC. This chain connects TRBV11-2 to TRBJ2-7; TRBD2 might be the D (6 bases). The V end lost 5 bases, the J end lost 6 bases, and 17 bases lay between the germline ends. Germline V gene lookup returns CDR1 SGHAT and CDR2 FQNNGV. This CDR3 region has 14 residues.

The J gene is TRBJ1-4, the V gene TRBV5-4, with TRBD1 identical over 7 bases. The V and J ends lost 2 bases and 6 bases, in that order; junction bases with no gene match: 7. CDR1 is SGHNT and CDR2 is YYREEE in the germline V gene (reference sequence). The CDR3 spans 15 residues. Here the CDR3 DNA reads TGTGCCAGCAGCTTTACGCCCGGGACAGATGAAAAACTGTTTTTT. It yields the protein CASSFTPGTDEKLFF.

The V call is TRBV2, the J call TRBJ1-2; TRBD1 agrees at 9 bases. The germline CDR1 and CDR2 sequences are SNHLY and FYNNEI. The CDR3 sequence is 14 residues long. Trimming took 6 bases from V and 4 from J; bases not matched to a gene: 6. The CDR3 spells CASSKTGGFYGYTF. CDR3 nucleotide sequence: TGTGCCAGCAGCAAAACAGGGGGCTTCTATGGCTACACCTTC.

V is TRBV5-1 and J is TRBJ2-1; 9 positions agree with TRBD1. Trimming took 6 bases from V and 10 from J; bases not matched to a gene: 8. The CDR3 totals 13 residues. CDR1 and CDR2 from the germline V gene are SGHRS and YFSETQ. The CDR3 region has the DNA TGCGCCAGCACCACGGGACAGGGTAGGGAGCAGTTCTTC. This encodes CASTTGQGREQFF.

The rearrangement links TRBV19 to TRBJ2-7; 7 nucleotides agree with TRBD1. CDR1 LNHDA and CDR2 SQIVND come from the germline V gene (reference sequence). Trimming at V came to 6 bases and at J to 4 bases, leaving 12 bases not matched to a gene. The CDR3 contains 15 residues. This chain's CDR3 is CASSYSTGIRYEQYF. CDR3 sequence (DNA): TGTGCCAGTAGCTACTCGACAGGGATCCGTTACGAGCAGTACTTC.

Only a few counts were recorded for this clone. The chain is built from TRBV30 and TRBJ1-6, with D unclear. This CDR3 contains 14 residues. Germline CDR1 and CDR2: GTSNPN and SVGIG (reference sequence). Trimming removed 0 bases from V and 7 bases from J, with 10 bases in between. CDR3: CAWSVKLWNSPLHF. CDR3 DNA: TGTGCCTGGAGTGTGAAGCTGTGGAATTCACCCCTCCACTTT.

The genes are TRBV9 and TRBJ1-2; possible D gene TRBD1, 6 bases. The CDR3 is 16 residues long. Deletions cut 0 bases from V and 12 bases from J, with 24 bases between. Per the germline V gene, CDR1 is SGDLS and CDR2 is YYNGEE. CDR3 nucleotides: TGTGCCAGCAGCGTAGGTCGGGAGGGGGACAATCTTTCTCACACCTTC. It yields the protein CASSVGREGDNLSHTF. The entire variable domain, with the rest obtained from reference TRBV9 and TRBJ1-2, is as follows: DSGVTQTPKHLITATGQRVTLRCSPRSGDLSVYWYQQSLDQGLQFLIQYYNGEERAKGNILERFSAQQFPDLHSELNLSSLELGDSALYFCASSVGREGDNLSHTFGSGTRLTVV.

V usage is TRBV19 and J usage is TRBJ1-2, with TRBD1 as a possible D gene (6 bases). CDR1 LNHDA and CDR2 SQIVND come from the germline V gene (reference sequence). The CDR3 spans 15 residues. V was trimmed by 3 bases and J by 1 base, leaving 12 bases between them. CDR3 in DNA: TGTGCCAGTAGTATGCAGGGGCGTAATAACTATGGCTACACCTTC. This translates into CASSMQGRNNYGYTF.

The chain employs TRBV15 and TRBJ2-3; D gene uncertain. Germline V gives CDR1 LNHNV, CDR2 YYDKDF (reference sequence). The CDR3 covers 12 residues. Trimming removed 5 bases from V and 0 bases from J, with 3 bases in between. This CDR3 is CATSHSTDTQYF. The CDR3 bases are TGTGCCACCAGCCATAGCACAGATACGCAGTATTTT.

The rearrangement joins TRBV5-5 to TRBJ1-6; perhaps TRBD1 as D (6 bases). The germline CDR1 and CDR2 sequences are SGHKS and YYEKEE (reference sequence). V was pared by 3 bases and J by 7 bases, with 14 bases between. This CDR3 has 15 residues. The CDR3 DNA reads TGTGCCAGCAGCTCCCGGACAGCCGGAAATTCACCCCTCCACTTT. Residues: CASSSRTAGNSPLHF.